The source of this T cell receptor (beta chain) is a study of blood T cell repertoires in COVID-19. The overall study: The United States, Italy and Spain were the sources of the acute and convalescent COVID-19 samples. Sources were T cells, B-cell-depleted T cells, or PBMCs; the material itself was cDNA or gDNA.

CDR1 is ENHRY and CDR2 is SYGVKD in the germline V gene. After removal of 8 bases from V and 7 bases from J, the junction contained 10 bases not matched to a gene. The CDR3 sequence is 14 residues long. As originally analysed: Estimation of nucleated cell counts relied on the amplification of reference gene primers. Clones were read by immunoSEQ multiplex PCR, and TCRdb kept only the in-frame ones, dropping some. From that table come the V and J calls and clone size; the DNA was used to work out D and trimming. The sample has hundreds of thousands of clones, about 90% seen once; the top ten hold roughly 3.5%.

The source of this sequence is a woman aged 18-29 years who had recovered from COVID-19. Sequenced sample: peripheral blood. The J gene is TRBJ2-1, the V gene TRBV10-3; 8 positions agree with TRBD2. As DNA, the CDR3 is TGTGCCATCTTCTCGGGAGGGCCTTTGAATGAGCAGTTCTTC. It specifies CAIFSGGPLNEQFF.